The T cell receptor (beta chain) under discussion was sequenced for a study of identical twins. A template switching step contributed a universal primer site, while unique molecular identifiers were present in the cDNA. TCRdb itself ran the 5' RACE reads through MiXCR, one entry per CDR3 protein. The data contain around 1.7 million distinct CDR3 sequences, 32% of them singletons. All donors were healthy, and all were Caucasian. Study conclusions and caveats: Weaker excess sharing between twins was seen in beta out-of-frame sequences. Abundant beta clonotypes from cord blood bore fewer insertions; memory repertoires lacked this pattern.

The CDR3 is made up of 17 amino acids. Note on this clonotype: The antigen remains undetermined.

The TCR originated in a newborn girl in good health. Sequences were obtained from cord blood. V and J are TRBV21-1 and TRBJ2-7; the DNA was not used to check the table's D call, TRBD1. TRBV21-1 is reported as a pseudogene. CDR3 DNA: TGTGCCAGCAGCAAGAAGTTCGGGGGACAGGGATCCTACGAGCAGTACTTC. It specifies CASSKKFGGQGSYEQYF.